The clone carrying this T cell receptor beta chain was detected a few times. This sample stems from a study of identical twins. TCRdb recomputed calls from the 5' RACE reads with MiXCR, one row per CDR3 protein. Here the sample spans 450,000 or so distinct CDR3 sequences, roughly 18% being singletons. The source of this sequence is a man aged 45-60 years in good health. Sequencing was carried out using naive T cells sorted from blood.

The chain's CDR3 is CASRPDSNYEQYF. The CDR3 region has the DNA TGTGCCAGCAGACCCGACAGTAACTACGAGCAGTACTTC. The chain joins TRBV7-9 to TRBJ2-7, with D possibly TRBD1 on 5 matching bases. Trimming stripped 6 bases from V and 3 bases from J, with 12 bases between. The CDR3 totals 13 residues. Per germline, CDR1 SEHNR and CDR2 FQNEAQ (reference sequence).